A single TCR beta chain is shown here with its context. Its antigen remains unidentified. Clones were sequenced by immunoSEQ multiplex PCR, and TCRdb holds only the in-frame ones, with some missing. The data contain roughly 140,000 clones, more than 85% of them singletons. The source of the sample is a study of T cell responses to AZD1222 COVID-19 vaccine. Looked up from germline, CDR1 is SGDLS and CDR2 is YYNGEE. The V segment lost 2 bases and the J segment 9 bases; nucleotides outside the gene matches: 9. The CDR3 contains 16 residues. Study-wide findings and caveats: The reported proportion of spike-specific TCRs targeting unmutated variant regions was nearly half.

The source is an adult who received the AZD1222 COVID-19 vaccine. J is TRBJ2-1 and V is TRBV9, with TRBD2 matching 12 bases. The sequenced sample was peripheral blood, obtained 28 days after the second AZD1222 dose. The CDR3 DNA reads as TGTGCCAGCAGCGTCTTTGCTAGCGGGAGGGCCATTGAGCAGTTCTTC. Translation gives CASSVFASGRAIEQFF.